Listed here are 22 T cell receptor beta chains from one sample, sequenced in a study of blood T cell repertoires in COVID-19. Sequencing was performed with immunoSEQ multiplex PCR; in TCRdb, only in-frame clones are kept and a portion is missing. This sample has about 360,000 clones, with 86% found just once. The source material was peripheral blood. Receptor source: an older woman with COVID-19, enrolled during active disease.

The chain joins TRBV5-5 to TRBJ1-1, with 9 positions matching TRBD1. CDR3 length equals 13 residues. Germline V lookup: CDR1 SGHKS, CDR2 YYEKEE (reference sequence). The V segment lost 4 bases and the J segment 5 bases; nucleotides outside the gene matches: 3. The CDR3 region has the DNA TGTGCCAGCAGCCAACAGGGGGCGACTGAAGCTTTCTTT. Translated: CASSQQGATEAFF.

The chain uses TRBV19 and TRBJ1-4, with 7 positions matching TRBD1. The V gene end was trimmed by 5 bases and the J gene end by 4 bases; junction bases not matched to a gene: 10. Germline V CDR1 and CDR2: LNHDA, SQIVND (reference sequence). This CDR3 has 16 residues. The CDR3 reads CASSSGQLRFNEKLFF. Here the CDR3 DNA reads TGTGCCAGTAGTTCGGGACAGTTACGCTTTAATGAAAAACTGTTTTTT.

Points on this clone: In the same sample, other DNA sequences code for this CDR3. The chain joins TRBV7-9 to TRBJ1-1, with TRBD1 matching 7 bases. The CDR3 spans 13 residues. V trimming: 3 bases; J trimming: 3 bases; junction bases outside the gene matches: 1. Germline values: CDR1 SEHNR, CDR2 FQNEAQ (reference sequence). In DNA, the CDR3 is TGTGCCAGCAGCTTCACAGGGGACACTGAAGCTTTCTTT. Translation gives CASSFTGDTEAFF. The complete variable domain, with remaining parts taken from reference TRBV7-9 and TRBJ1-1, reads DTGVSQNPRHKITKRGQNVTFRCDPISEHNRLYWYRQTLGQGPEFLTYFQNEAQLEKSRLLSDRFSAERPKGSFSTLEIQRTEQGDSAMYLCASSFTGDTEAFFGQGTRLTVV.

The chain joins TRBV9 to TRBJ1-2, with D maybe TRBD1 (6 bases). The CDR3 contains 14 residues. Trimming took 3 bases from V and 5 from J, leaving 14 bases between them. Germline CDR1 and CDR2: SGDLS and YYNGEE. The CDR3 is CASSGQETRYGYTF. CDR3 in DNA: TGTGCCAGCAGCGGACAGGAGACACGTTATGGCTACACCTTC.

V is TRBV12-5 and J is TRBJ1-1; no definite D call. Looked up from germline, CDR1 is LGHNT and CDR2 is FRNRAP. This CDR3 comprises 13 residues. The V gene lost 2 bases and the J gene lost 4 bases, with 8 bases spanning the gap. The CDR3 loop reads CASGLMGSTEAFF. CDR3 coding DNA: TGTGCTAGTGGTTTGATGGGGAGCACTGAAGCTTTCTTT.

The V gene is TRBV30, the J gene TRBJ2-1; 7 bases map to TRBD2. CDR1 and CDR2 (germline): GTSNPN, SVGIG (reference sequence). The length of the CDR3 is 15 residues. V shed 0 bases and J 3 bases; nucleotides not matched to a gene: 5. CDR3 in DNA: TGTGCCTGGAGTGTGGGCGGGGGAAACTACAATGAGCAGTTCTTC. Amino acid sequence: CAWSVGGGNYNEQFF.

The CDR3 nucleotides read TGTGCCAGCAGCTTGCCGGGGGGTTATCACTATGGCTACACCTTC. As protein: CASSLPGGYHYGYTF. The chain has TRBV5-8 and TRBJ1-2; D is perhaps TRBD1 (5 bases). Germline values: CDR1 SGHTS, CDR2 YDEGEE. V was shortened by 1 base and J by 3 bases, with 13 bases between the two germline ends. The CDR3 is 15 residues long.

This sequence joins TRBV19 and TRBJ2-7; D is perhaps TRBD2 (7 bases). Trimming took 6 bases from V and 4 from J, leaving 19 bases between them. CDR1 LNHDA and CDR2 SQIVND come from the germline V gene (reference sequence). The CDR3 covers 15 residues. The CDR3 protein is CASSPEKGGLYEQYF. The CDR3 DNA reads TGTGCCAGTAGCCCCGAGAAGGGGGGGTTGTACGAGCAGTACTTC.

This chain joins TRBV6-5 and TRBJ1-5; D not certain. Trimming removed 8 bases at V and 4 bases at J, with 15 bases between. CDR1 and CDR2 (germline): MNHEY, SVGAGI. The CDR3 loop spans 14 amino acids. The CDR3: CASSGSGKNQPQHF. The CDR3 nucleotides read TGTGCCAGCTCCGGTTCGGGGAAAAATCAGCCCCAGCATTTT.

The CDR3 spells CASTPRGRGTEAFF. In DNA, the CDR3 is TGTGCCAGCACCCCCCGGGGTAGAGGCACTGAAGCTTTCTTT. The chain is built from TRBV6-2 or TRBV6-3 and TRBJ1-1; D is uncertain. Trimming removed 7 bases at V and 4 bases at J, with 16 bases between. CDR1 is MNHEY and CDR2 is SVGEGT in the germline V gene. This CDR3 comprises 14 residues.

The gene calls are TRBV11-2 and TRBJ1-4; 9 nucleotides agree with TRBD1. The CDR3 has 14 residues. J gave up 5 bases and V 5 bases, and 3 bases lay outside the gene matches. Germline V gene lookup returns CDR1 SGHAT and CDR2 FQNNGV. The CDR3 sequence: CASSPDRGNEKLFF. CDR3 nucleotides: TGTGCCAGCAGCCCGGACAGGGGAAATGAAAAACTGTTTTTT.

This chain links TRBV18 with TRBJ2-7, with a weak D call TRBD2 (5 bases). Deletions cut 8 bases from V and 0 bases from J, with 11 bases between. CDR3 length equals 13 residues. The germline V gene has CDR1 KGHSH and CDR2 LQKENI. CDR3 bases: TGTGCCAGCCATAGGGAGAGCTCCTACGAGCAGTACTTC. Translated: CASHRESSYEQYF.

The table lists this clone with a few counts. The chain is built from TRBV7-9 and TRBJ1-2, with 9 bases identical to TRBD1. The CDR3 covers 15 residues. Germline loops: CDR1 SEHNR, CDR2 FQNEAQ (reference sequence). V gave up 5 bases and J gave up 2 bases; unmatched junction bases: 6. DNA for the CDR3: TGTGCCAGCAGCGAAACCGGGACAGGGAACTATGGCTACACCTTC. It codes for CASSETGTGNYGYTF.

The chain links TRBV2 to TRBJ1-2; 7 bases agree with TRBD1. The CDR3 extends over 12 amino acids. Germline trimming cut 8 bases from V and 8 bases from J; bases unmatched to any gene: 8. Looked up from germline, CDR1 is SNHLY and CDR2 is FYNNEI. CDR3 sequence: CASGRDSIGYTF. CDR3 nucleotides: TGTGCCAGCGGCCGGGACAGCATCGGCTACACCTTC.

DNA of the CDR3: TGTGCCAGCAGCGGTACCCTAGGGACTAGCGGGGGGGCATATACGCAGTATTTT. Residues: CASSGTLGTSGGAYTQYF. The chain has TRBV9 and TRBJ2-3, with 16 bases fitting TRBD2. The CDR3 extends over 18 amino acids. J gave up 7 bases and V 3 bases, and 11 bases lay outside the gene matches. The germline V gene encodes CDR1 SGDLS and CDR2 YYNGEE.

V is TRBV30 and J is TRBJ2-5; 14 positions agree with TRBD2. The CDR3 sequence is 15 residues long. V was pared by 6 bases and J by 7 bases, with 10 bases of the junction left unmatched. Germline V gene sequence: CDR1 GTSNPN, CDR2 SVGIG (reference sequence). Written as DNA, the CDR3 is TGTGCCTGTGCATGGACTAGCGGGGGGCCGGGGACCCAGTACTTC. It codes for CACAWTSGGPGTQYF.

The V call is TRBV5-1, the J call TRBJ1-4; the D gene is possibly TRBD1 (6 bases). The V gene lost 4 bases and the J gene lost 4 bases, with 14 bases spanning the gap. CDR1 and CDR2 (germline): SGHRS, YFSETQ. The CDR3 has 15 residues. The CDR3 is CASSDKQGFNEKLFF. DNA for the CDR3: TGCGCCAGCAGCGATAAACAGGGATTTAATGAAAAACTGTTTTTT.

The chain combines TRBV4-3 with TRBJ1-3; no firm D call. Trimming stripped 5 bases from V and 6 bases from J, with 14 bases between. CDR3 size: 14 residues. The germline CDR1 and CDR2 sequences are LGHNA and YSLEER. The CDR3 bases are TGCGCCAGCAGCTCCAAAGAGGCCCCAAACACCATATATTTT. The encoded protein is CASSSKEAPNTIYF.

The chain joins TRBV7-9 to TRBJ1-2; D gene ambiguous. Trimming removed 3 bases at V and 7 bases at J, with 9 bases between. Germline V gives CDR1 SEHNR, CDR2 FQNEAQ (reference sequence). The CDR3 sequence is 12 residues long. The CDR3 nucleotides read TGTGCCAGCAGCTTGCTCGGGAGTGGCTACACCTTC. Amino acid sequence: CASSLLGSGYTF.

This chain joins TRBV4-3 and TRBJ2-5, with 7 positions matching TRBD1. This CDR3 comprises 14 residues. J was trimmed by 2 bases and V by 0 bases; bases with no gene match: 0. The germline gives CDR1 LGHNA, CDR2 YSLEER. DNA of the CDR3: TGCGCCAGCAGCCAAGAGGGACAGCAAGAGACCCAGTACTTC. Translating gives CASSQEGQQETQYF.

V and J are TRBV6-2 or TRBV6-3 and TRBJ2-5; possible D gene TRBD1, 6 bases. CDR3 length equals 15 residues. Per the germline V gene, CDR1 is MNHEY and CDR2 is SVGEGT. V was pared by 4 bases and J by 5 bases, with 17 bases between. The CDR3 region is CASSSVGALGETQYF. Written as DNA, the CDR3 is TGTGCCAGCAGTTCTGTGGGGGCTCTAGGGGAGACCCAGTACTTC.

Comment on this clone: This same CDR3 is encoded by further DNA sequences in the sample. The chain uses TRBV9 and TRBJ2-5, with 11 nucleotides matching TRBD2. Germline V CDR1 and CDR2: SGDLS, YYNGEE. V shed 0 bases and J 4 bases; nucleotides not matched to a gene: 2. The CDR3 contains 15 residues. The DNA for the CDR3 is TGTGCCAGCAGCGTAGGTAGCGGGGGGGCAGAGACCCAGTACTTC. It yields the protein CASSVGSGGAETQYF.